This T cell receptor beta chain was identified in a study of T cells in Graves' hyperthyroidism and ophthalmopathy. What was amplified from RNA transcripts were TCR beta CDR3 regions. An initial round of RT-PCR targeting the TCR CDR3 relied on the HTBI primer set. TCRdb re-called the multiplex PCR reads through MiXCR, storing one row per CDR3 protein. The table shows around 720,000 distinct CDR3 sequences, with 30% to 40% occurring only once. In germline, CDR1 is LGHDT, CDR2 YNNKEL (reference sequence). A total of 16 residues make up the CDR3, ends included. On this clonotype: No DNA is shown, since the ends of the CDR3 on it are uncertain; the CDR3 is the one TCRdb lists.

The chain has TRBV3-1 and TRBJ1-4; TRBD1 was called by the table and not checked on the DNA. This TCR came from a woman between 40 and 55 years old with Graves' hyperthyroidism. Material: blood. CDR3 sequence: CASSHGQGRRGKNCFF.